The clone carrying this TCR beta chain was picked up many times. Sampling of bone marrow took place during active disease in every patient. The data were taken from a study of read filtering for tumor transcriptome and immune sequencing. Study details: Patients were approximately 17 male and 11 to 15 female, mean age approximately 60 years, range about 45 to 85. Whole-transcriptome libraries were prepared after DNase treatment.

This library used around 0.4 ug RNA and molecular barcoded adaptors spanning alpha/delta and beta/gamma chains. MiXCR, run by TCRdb on the reads, gives a single entry per CDR3 protein. The table has about 6,000 distinct CDR3 sequences, about a quarter seen once. Between the trimmed V and J ends, which lost 2 bases and 5 bases, there was a span of 13 bases. This CDR3 spans 13 amino acids. CDR1 is SQVTM, CDR2 ANQGSEA, per germline. The sequence derives from a donor at least 40 years old with multiple myeloma. Material: a population of CD138-negative cells sorted from bone marrow. The chain uses TRBV29-1 and TRBJ2-7; maybe TRBD1 (6 bases). The CDR3 spells CSVERQGMHEQYF. In DNA form, the CDR3 reads TGCAGCGTTGAAAGGCAGGGGATGCACGAGCAGTACTTC.